Sequencing of this T cell receptor beta chain was carried out in a study of memory CD4+ T cells and cytomegalovirus serostatus. This CDR3 has 18 amino acids. Trimming shortened V by 3 bases and J by 2 bases, and 21 bases separated the two germline ends. Germline values: CDR1 LGHNA, CDR2 YNFKEQ. Libraries were prepared by immunoSEQ multiplex PCR; TCRdb keeps only in-frame clonotypes and omits some of them. The table records about 41,000 clones, about 76% of them present only once. The sort gate was single viable CD3+CD4+CD8-CD45RO+ cells for memory CD4+ T cells. The source is an adult in good health and CMV-seronegative. V usage is TRBV4-2 and J usage is TRBJ2-3, with D possibly being TRBD1 (5 bases). Sequences were obtained from memory CD4+ T cells from blood. The CDR3 is CASSHQTGLPLFTDTQYF. The DNA of the CDR3 is TGTGCCAGCAGCCACCAAACAGGATTGCCACTATTCACAGATACGCAGTATTTT.